One sample yielded the 25 T cell receptor beta chains listed below, sequenced in a study of CD8+CD57+ T cells in acquired aplastic anemia. Genomic DNA was employed as the template in profiling TCR beta VDJ and CDR3. Via MiXCR, TCRdb re-called the reads, giving one row per CDR3 protein. The data contain 80,000 or so distinct CDR3 sequences, about 45% of them singletons. The sample comprised sorted CD4+, CD8+, or CD8+CD57+ T cells (not recorded which) from PBMCs. The origin of the receptors is a human donor in good health, serving as a control.

The chain combines TRBV6-1 with TRBJ2-7, with TRBD1 matching 8 bases. The trim removed 5 bases at V and 4 bases at J, leaving 7 bases unmatched. This CDR3 has 14 residues. CDR1 is MNHNS and CDR2 is SASEGT in the germline V gene. The CDR3 here is CASSPDRGDYEQYF. In DNA form, the CDR3 reads TGTGCCAGCAGTCCTGACAGGGGAGATTACGAGCAGTACTTC.

The chain combines TRBV6-1 with TRBJ2-3; the D gene is possibly TRBD2 (6 bases). The CDR3 extends over 16 amino acids. V was trimmed by 2 bases and J by 6 bases, leaving 18 bases between them. Germline assignment: CDR1 MNHNS and CDR2 SASEGT. The CDR3, as DNA: TGTGCCAGCAGTGAACCACCCGGGGCAGCGGGTGATACGCAGTATTTT. Protein sequence: CASSEPPGAAGDTQYF.

This clonotype was seen many times. The V call is TRBV19, the J call TRBJ2-2; TRBD2 is a possible D gene (5 bases). The germline gives CDR1 LNHDA, CDR2 SQIVND (reference sequence). The CDR3 is made up of 13 amino acids. V lost 3 bases and J lost 4, with 6 bases in between. For the CDR3, the DNA is TGTGCCAGTAGTATGGGGAGCACCGGGGAGCTGTTTTTT. As protein: CASSMGSTGELFF.

This clonotype was picked up many times. The J gene is TRBJ2-7, the V gene TRBV7-9; 7 nucleotides align to TRBD2. The CDR3 totals 15 residues. J lost 0 bases, V lost 5 bases, and 7 bases had no gene match. The germline gives CDR1 SEHNR, CDR2 FQNEAQ (reference sequence). Written as DNA, the CDR3 is TGTGCCAGCAGCCCCCCGGGAGGATTCTCCTACGAGCAGTACTTC. Protein product: CASSPPGGFSYEQYF.

The chain couples TRBV10-3 to TRBJ1-5, with 8 bases matching TRBD1. CDR1 and CDR2 (germline): ENHRY, SYGVKD. This CDR3 is 14 amino acids long. The ends lost 10 bases at V and 4 bases at J; junction bases unmatched: 9. The CDR3 region is CATGMGQENQPQHF. In nucleotides, the CDR3 is TGTGCCACCGGAATGGGACAGGAGAATCAGCCCCAGCATTTT.

The rearrangement joins TRBV28 to TRBJ2-7; TRBD1 or TRBD2 may be the D gene (6 bases each). Deletions cut 5 bases from V and 7 bases from J, with 18 bases between. The germline CDR1 and CDR2 sequences are MDHEN and SYDVKM. This CDR3 spans 14 amino acids. The CDR3 here is CASSPRGRSREQYF. The CDR3 DNA is TGTGCCAGCAGTCCCCGGGGGCGTAGTCGGGAGCAGTACTTC.

Ten or more counts support this clonotype. The chain carries TRBV20-1 and TRBJ2-5; 10 bases line up with TRBD2. Germline V gene sequence: CDR1 DFQATT, CDR2 SNEGSKA (reference sequence). The CDR3 has 15 residues. The trim removed 3 bases at V and 3 bases at J, leaving 7 bases unmatched. CDR3 nucleotides: TGCAGTGCTAGTCCGCGGACTAGCGGAGAAGAGACCCAGTACTTC. Protein product: CSASPRTSGEETQYF.

The rearrangement joins TRBV10-3 to TRBJ1-1; D remains ambiguous. The CDR3 length is 12 residues. Germline V gene lookup returns CDR1 ENHRY and CDR2 SYGVKD. Trimming removed 6 bases from V and 3 bases from J, with 8 bases in between. The CDR3 region has the DNA TGTGCCATCAGAATGGCCGACACTGAAGCTTTCTTT. Its translation: CAIRMADTEAFF.

This clonotype was detected only a few times. The V call is TRBV10-3, the J call TRBJ2-7; TRBD1 aligns across 7 bases. CDR3 size: 14 residues. With 11 bases clipped from V and 4 bases from J, the junction kept 14 bases outside the gene matches. CDR1 and CDR2 from the germline V gene are ENHRY and SYGVKD. This CDR3 reads CAAATGTVGYEQYF. CDR3 DNA: TGTGCCGCCGCTACCGGGACAGTCGGATACGAGCAGTACTTC.

This clonotype was counted many times. The chain combines TRBV7-9 with TRBJ2-3, with TRBD2 matching 10 bases. Trimming cost V 5 bases and J 0 bases; bases outside gene matches: 11. This CDR3 has 18 amino acids. Germline V gene data show CDR1 as SEHNR and CDR2 as FQNEAQ (reference sequence). Here the CDR3 reads CASSHGLAEDSSTDTQYF. The CDR3 DNA reads as TGTGCCAGCAGCCACGGACTAGCGGAGGATTCTAGCACAGATACGCAGTATTTT. Full variable domain (missing parts from reference TRBV7-9 and TRBJ2-3): DTGVSQNPRHKITKRGQNVTFRCDPISEHNRLYWYRQTLGQGPEFLTYFQNEAQLEKSRLLSDRFSAERPKGSFSTLEIQRTEQGDSAMYLCASSHGLAEDSSTDTQYFGPGTRLTVL.

This clonotype was detected ten times or more. V is TRBV15 and J is TRBJ1-2; TRBD1 is a possible D gene (6 bases). Germline loops: CDR1 LNHNV, CDR2 YYDKDF (reference sequence). This CDR3 has 16 residues. V lost 0 bases, J lost 4 bases, and 15 bases lay in between. The CDR3 DNA is TGTGCCACCAGCAGAGATCGTCTGGACAGTACCTATGGCTACACCTTC. Translating it yields CATSRDRLDSTYGYTF.

This clonotype came up many times. The chain combines TRBV24-1 with TRBJ2-1; TRBD2 aligns across 16 bases. Germline-derived CDR1 and CDR2 are KGHDR and SFDVKD. This CDR3 is 16 amino acids long. Trimming cost V 4 bases and J 8 bases; bases outside gene matches: 4. The CDR3 spells CATSEGTSGRGDEQFF. The CDR3 nucleotides are TGTGCCACCAGTGAGGGGACTAGCGGGAGGGGGGATGAGCAGTTCTTC.

Many counts were recorded for this clonotype. The V gene is TRBV15, the J gene TRBJ2-1; possible D gene TRBD2, 5 bases. V was pared by 0 bases and J by 10 bases, with 13 bases between. Germline assignment: CDR1 LNHNV and CDR2 YYDKDF (reference sequence). CDR3 size: 14 residues. The CDR3 region is CATSRDPSPQEQFF. CDR3 coding DNA: TGTGCCACCAGCAGAGACCCTAGCCCCCAGGAGCAGTTCTTC.

In its sample, this clonotype was seen many times. This sequence joins TRBV15 and TRBJ2-7; 7 nucleotides line up with TRBD1. J gave up 4 bases and V 9 bases, and 9 bases lay outside the gene matches. The CDR3 is 13 amino acids. Germline assignment: CDR1 LNHNV and CDR2 YYDKDF (reference sequence). The CDR3 sequence is CATSDGTDYEQYF. DNA for the CDR3: TGTGCCACTTCGGACGGGACAGATTACGAGCAGTACTTC.

The chain couples TRBV11-2 to TRBJ2-7; perhaps TRBD2 as D (7 bases). V was trimmed by 5 bases and J by 0 bases, leaving 14 bases between them. The V gene's germline CDR1 is SGHAT and CDR2 FQNNGV. CDR3 length equals 15 residues. The CDR3 DNA sequence: TGTGCCAGCAGCCGGGGGAGGGGGAGCTCCTACGAGCAGTACTTC. This gives the protein CASSRGRGSSYEQYF.

This clonotype was seen ten or more times. The V gene is TRBV5-1, the J gene TRBJ2-7; tentatively, D is TRBD1 or TRBD2 (5 bases each). Per the germline V gene, CDR1 is SGHRS and CDR2 is YFSETQ. This CDR3 region has 14 residues. V was cut by 0 bases and J by 3 bases, with 10 bases left in between. CDR3 bases: TGCGCCAGCAGCTTGGCCGGGACGCACTACGAGCAGTACTTC. Its protein is CASSLAGTHYEQYF.

Points on this clonotype: One end of the junction does not line up with germline, which may come from a read error. The J gene is TRBJ1-2, the V gene TRBV2, with D tentatively TRBD1 (6 bases). The CDR3 runs to 15 residues. Germline CDR1 and CDR2: SNHLY and FYNNEI. The CDR3 region has the DNA TGTGCCAGCAGTGCTACTCAGGGGCCCATTTATGGTTACACCTTC. Protein: CASSATQGPIYGYTF.

This clonotype was counted many times. This chain uses TRBV15 with TRBJ1-4; D is possibly TRBD1 (6 bases). The CDR3 sequence is 16 residues long. Trimming removed 0 bases at V and 7 bases at J, with 15 bases between. Germline CDR1 reads LNHNV; CDR2 reads YYDKDF (reference sequence). In DNA, the CDR3 is TGTGCCACCAGCAGAGATCTGTCGGGGGGCGTTGAAAAACTGTTTTTT. Its protein product is CATSRDLSGGVEKLFF.

The chain links TRBV5-5 to TRBJ1-5; possibly TRBD1 for D (6 bases). This CDR3 comprises 14 residues. In germline, CDR1 is SGHKS, CDR2 YYEKEE (reference sequence). V gave up 4 bases and J gave up 4 bases, with 12 bases separating them. In nucleotides, the CDR3 is TGTGCCAGCAGCCAAACAGGGTGGAATCAGCCCCAGCATTTT. This sequence encodes CASSQTGWNQPQHF.

The gene calls are TRBV7-9 and TRBJ1-1; D uncertain. This CDR3 spans 15 amino acids. Per germline, CDR1 SEHNR and CDR2 FQNEAQ (reference sequence). The ends were cut back, 0 bases at V and 0 bases at J, with 8 bases in the middle. CDR3 in DNA: TGTGCCAGCAGCTTAGCAACTGGGGTGAACACTGAAGCTTTCTTT. Protein: CASSLATGVNTEAFF.

This clonotype was counted at least ten times. The V and J genes are TRBV24-1 and TRBJ1-2, with D possibly TRBD1 on 6 matching bases. Trimming left V 3 bases short and J 6 bases short, with 16 bases between. CDR3 length equals 15 residues. Looked up from germline, CDR1 is KGHDR and CDR2 is SFDVKD. The CDR3 here is CATSDGSPGHDGYTF. The CDR3, as DNA: TGTGCCACCAGTGATGGATCCCCGGGACACGATGGCTACACCTTC.

The chain carries TRBV3-1 and TRBJ2-1; the match to TRBD2 covers 10 bases. This CDR3 region has 16 residues. V shed 0 bases and J 6 bases; nucleotides not matched to a gene: 5. Germline loops: CDR1 LGHDT, CDR2 YNNKEL (reference sequence). The CDR3 region is CASSQESLAGVNEQFF. The CDR3 DNA reads TGTGCCAGCAGCCAAGAAAGCCTAGCGGGAGTCAATGAGCAGTTCTTC.

The chain combines TRBV10-1 with TRBJ2-7; D uncertain. Trimming stripped 8 bases from V and 6 bases from J, with 17 bases between. The CDR3 spans 13 residues. CDR1 WNHNN and CDR2 SYGVQD come from the germline V gene (reference sequence). CDR3: CASGRWGRCEQYF. The CDR3 coding sequence is TGCGCCAGCGGCCGATGGGGTCGCTGCGAGCAGTACTTC.

This clonotype has at least ten counts. The rearrangement uses TRBV20-1 and TRBJ1-2; no clear D gene. This CDR3 comprises 14 residues. V was pared by 0 bases and J by 3 bases, with 11 bases between. The germline CDR1 and CDR2 sequences are DFQATT and SNEGSKA (reference sequence). The CDR3 sequence is CSARDTLRDYGYTF. CDR3 nucleotides: TGCAGTGCTAGAGACACCCTTCGGGACTATGGCTACACCTTC.

This clonotype was observed at least ten times. The V gene is TRBV12-5, the J gene TRBJ1-1, with D possibly matching TRBD1 (6 bases). The CDR3 runs 14 residues. Germline V gene sequence: CDR1 LGHNT, CDR2 FRNRAP. V lost 2 bases and J 4 bases, leaving 11 bases between the germline ends. The CDR3 reads CASGLYGGGTEAFF. CDR3 nucleotide sequence: TGTGCTAGTGGTTTGTACGGAGGGGGCACTGAAGCTTTCTTT.